This T cell receptor beta chain was retrieved from a study of cytomegalovirus exposure and HLA in healthy donors. Study findings and constraints: Reportedly, cytomegalovirus status was diagnosed with high sensitivity and specificity.

V was clipped by 2 bases and J by 4 bases; unmatched bases: 7. CDR1 LNHDA and CDR2 SQIVND come from the germline V gene (reference sequence). The CDR3 runs 16 residues. On this clone: Its antigen is still unknown.

Data came from immunoSEQ multiplex PCR; TCRdb stores just in-frame clones and leaves some out. Seen here are roughly 130,000 clones, approximately 91% observed once, and the top ten hold approximately 1.5%. This TCR was sampled from a man aged 25-45 years in good health and CMV-seronegative. The source material was PBMCs. The V and J genes are TRBV19 and TRBJ2-3; 9 bases map to TRBD1. DNA for the CDR3: TGTGCCAGTAGTATACTGGGGGACAGGGTATCAGATACGCAGTATTTT. Translation: CASSILGDRVSDTQYF. Variable domain in full (rest from reference TRBV19 and TRBJ2-3): DGGITQSPKYLFRKEGQNVTLSCEQNLNHDAMYWYRQDPGQGLRLIYYSQIVNDFQKGDIAEGYSVSREKKESFPLTVTSAQKNPTAFYLCASSILGDRVSDTQYFGPGTRLTVL.